Each of the 16 T cell receptor beta chains below was sequenced from the same sample in a study of T cell responses to AZD1222 COVID-19 vaccine. Sequenced by immunoSEQ multiplex PCR; TCRdb stores in-frame clones only, minus some. The sample has tens of thousands of clones, more than 75% seen once. Source: peripheral blood, taken 28 days after the second AZD1222 dose. All receptors derive from an adult who received the AZD1222 COVID-19 vaccine.

This clone was seen more than once but under ten times. The chain employs TRBV6-2 or TRBV6-3 and TRBJ2-1; D gene unclear. The V end was cut by 4 bases, the J end by 10 bases, with 11 bases between. This CDR3 contains 12 residues. CDR1 and CDR2 from the germline V gene are MNHEY and SVGEGT. CDR3: CASSSYFGEQFF. DNA of the CDR3: TGTGCCAGCAGTTCCTACTTCGGGGAGCAGTTCTTC.

V gene TRBV29-1 combines with J gene TRBJ1-2, with TRBD1 identical over 10 bases. V shed 3 bases and J 2 bases; nucleotides not matched to a gene: 9. Germline CDR1 and CDR2: SQVTM and ANQGSEA. The CDR3 sequence is 16 residues long. The CDR3 reads CSVEFPPGQGNYGYTF. CDR3 in DNA: TGCAGCGTTGAGTTCCCACCGGGACAGGGGAACTATGGCTACACCTTC.

CDR3 in amino acids: CASSSQGDQPQHF. As DNA, the CDR3 is TGTGCCAGCAGCTCCCAGGGGGATCAGCCCCAGCATTTT. The chain combines TRBV7-9 with TRBJ1-5, with 7 nucleotides matching TRBD1. J was trimmed by 5 bases and V by 4 bases; bases with no gene match: 2. The CDR3 length is 13 residues. CDR1 is SEHNR and CDR2 is FQNEAQ in the germline V gene (reference sequence).

This clone is a singleton in its sample. This sequence joins TRBV4-1 and TRBJ1-1; 12 bases agree with TRBD1. Germline CDR1 is MGHRA and CDR2 is YSYEKL. Trimming at V came to 5 bases and at J to 3 bases, leaving 7 bases not matched to a gene. There are 16 residues in the CDR3. DNA of the CDR3: TGCGCCAGCAGCACACGGGACAGGGGGCCTGACACTGAAGCTTTCTTT. Translated, it gives CASSTRDRGPDTEAFF.

V is TRBV7-2 and J is TRBJ2-7; 8 nucleotides match TRBD1. V was clipped by 0 bases and J by 4 bases; unmatched bases: 5. The CDR3 loop spans 15 amino acids. CDR1 and CDR2 from the germline V gene are SGHTA and FQGNSA. The CDR3 loop reads CASSLATGAPYEQYF. CDR3 coding DNA: TGTGCCAGCAGCTTAGCGACAGGGGCGCCATACGAGCAGTACTTC. The full variable domain, in which reference TRBV7-2 and TRBJ2-7 provide the parts outside the CDR3, is GAGVSQSPSNKVTEKGKDVELRCDPISGHTALYWYRQSLGQGLEFLIYFQGNSAPDKSGLPSDRFSAERTGGSVSTLTIQRTQQEDSAVYLCASSLATGAPYEQYFGPGTRLTVT.

This chain uses TRBV13 with TRBJ1-2, with TRBD1 identical over 7 bases. The CDR3 loop spans 17 amino acids. CDR1 and CDR2 (germline): PRHDT, FYEKMQ (reference sequence). The V and J ends lost 2 bases and 1 base, in that order; junction bases with no gene match: 10. Here the CDR3 DNA reads TGTGCCAGCAGCTTAAAGGGGCAGGGGGAGATTAACTATGGCTACACCTTC. Protein: CASSLKGQGEINYGYTF.

V gene TRBV29-1 combines with J gene TRBJ1-2, with a tentative D call TRBD1 (6 bases). V was shortened by 3 bases and J by 8 bases, with 19 bases between the two germline ends. Germline CDR1 is SQVTM and CDR2 is ANQGSEA. The CDR3 covers 14 residues. The CDR3 DNA sequence: TGCAGCGTTGACCCGACAGGCTTGGGGAAGGGCTACACCTTC. The encoded protein is CSVDPTGLGKGYTF.

This chain joins TRBV3-1 (or the pseudogene TRBV3-2) and TRBJ1-2; D is unresolved. Between the trimmed V and J ends, which lost 0 bases and 8 bases, there was a span of 10 bases. The germline CDR1 and CDR2 sequences are LGHDT and YNNKEL (reference sequence). This CDR3 is 13 amino acids long. CDR3: CASSQDGELGYTF. CDR3 DNA: TGTGCCAGCAGCCAAGATGGAGAGCTAGGCTACACCTTC.

The V gene is TRBV19, the J gene TRBJ2-7, with 7 bases matching TRBD1. The CDR3 extends over 15 amino acids. The germline V gene has CDR1 LNHDA and CDR2 SQIVND (reference sequence). J lost 3 bases, V lost 2 bases, and 7 bases had no gene match. In nucleotides, the CDR3 is TGTGCCAGTAGTATAACGACAGGGACATACTACGAGCAGTACTTC. Amino acids: CASSITTGTYYEQYF.

The chain recombines TRBV29-1 with TRBJ1-1, with D tentatively TRBD1 (5 bases). Trimming took 7 bases from V and 0 from J, leaving 15 bases between them. The CDR3 is 14 amino acids. Germline lookup yields CDR1 SQVTM and CDR2 ANQGSEA. The CDR3 coding sequence is TGCAGCGCCCCGAACCCAGGGTTGAACACTGAAGCTTTCTTT. Translated, it gives CSAPNPGLNTEAFF.

V is TRBV29-1 and J is TRBJ2-1; 10 bases align to TRBD1. Trimming at V came to 7 bases and at J to 7 bases, leaving 10 bases not matched to a gene. Germline-derived CDR1 and CDR2 are SQVTM and ANQGSEA. CDR3 size: 14 residues. The DNA of the CDR3 is TGCAGCGAGACTTCGGGACAGGGGCATAATGAGCAGTTCTTC. Translated: CSETSGQGHNEQFF.

The rearrangement links TRBV6-6 to TRBJ1-4; TRBD1 agrees at 9 bases. The CDR3 spans 16 residues. Looked up from germline, CDR1 is MNHNY and CDR2 is SVGAGI (reference sequence). V lost 5 bases and J lost 0; bases outside the gene matches: 4. DNA of the CDR3: TGTGCCAGCAGTCGACAGGGGGTCTCAACTAATGAAAAACTGTTTTTT. Translating gives CASSRQGVSTNEKLFF.

The chain is built from TRBV11-2 and TRBJ2-7, with D maybe TRBD1 (5 bases). V was clipped by 0 bases and J by 3 bases, with 15 bases between them. The CDR3 has 16 amino acids. Germline CDR1 is SGHAT and CDR2 is FQNNGV. CDR3 in DNA: TGTGCCAGCAGCTTAGAAGGGGTTGGAGCAAACTACGAGCAGTACTTC. Its translation: CASSLEGVGANYEQYF.

V and J are TRBV7-9 and TRBJ1-2; D gene uncertain. The CDR3 runs to 14 residues. From germline, CDR1 is SEHNR and CDR2 FQNEAQ (reference sequence). V dropped 1 base and J dropped 0 bases, with 6 bases sitting between them. DNA of the CDR3: TGTGCCAGCAGCTTAGAGACGGCTAACTATGGCTACACCTTC. Translating gives CASSLETANYGYTF.

Details on this clone: Other DNA sequences in this specimen translate into the identical CDR3. The chain recombines TRBV7-2 with TRBJ1-5; D is unresolved. The length of the CDR3 is 12 residues. Germline CDR1 reads SGHTA; CDR2 reads FQGNSA. V was pared by 5 bases and J by 4 bases, with 6 bases between. The CDR3 protein is CASSLSNQPQHF. The CDR3 DNA reads TGTGCCAGCAGCCTAAGTAATCAGCCCCAGCATTTT.

The J gene is TRBJ1-5, the V gene TRBV5-8, with a tentative D call TRBD1 (6 bases). CDR3 size: 13 residues. Trimming left V 4 bases short and J 6 bases short, with 11 bases between. Germline loops: CDR1 SGHTS, CDR2 YDEGEE. Here the CDR3 DNA reads TGTGCCAGCAGCCGTTTCAGGGGTCAGCCCCAGCATTTT. Its translation: CASSRFRGQPQHF.